This T cell receptor (beta chain) was identified in a study of blood T cell repertoires in COVID-19. This clone was seen only once. This table comes from immunoSEQ multiplex PCR, and its TCRdb copy is limited to in-frame clones, with some not included. The data show under 250,000 clones, with 70% to 90% seen just once and approximately 2.3% held by the top ten. Germline lookup yields CDR1 MGHRA and CDR2 YSYEKL. J lost 3 bases, V lost 2 bases, and 3 bases had no gene match. The CDR3 is made up of 16 amino acids. Input material: peripheral blood. The chain combines TRBV4-1 with TRBJ2-2; 10 bases line up with TRBD1. This clonotype was obtained from a woman aged 70-85 years with COVID-19, enrolled during active disease. In nucleotides, the CDR3 is TGCGCCAGCAGCCAACAGGACAGGGGGGACACCGGGGAGCTGTTTTTT. Its protein is CASSQQDRGDTGELFF.